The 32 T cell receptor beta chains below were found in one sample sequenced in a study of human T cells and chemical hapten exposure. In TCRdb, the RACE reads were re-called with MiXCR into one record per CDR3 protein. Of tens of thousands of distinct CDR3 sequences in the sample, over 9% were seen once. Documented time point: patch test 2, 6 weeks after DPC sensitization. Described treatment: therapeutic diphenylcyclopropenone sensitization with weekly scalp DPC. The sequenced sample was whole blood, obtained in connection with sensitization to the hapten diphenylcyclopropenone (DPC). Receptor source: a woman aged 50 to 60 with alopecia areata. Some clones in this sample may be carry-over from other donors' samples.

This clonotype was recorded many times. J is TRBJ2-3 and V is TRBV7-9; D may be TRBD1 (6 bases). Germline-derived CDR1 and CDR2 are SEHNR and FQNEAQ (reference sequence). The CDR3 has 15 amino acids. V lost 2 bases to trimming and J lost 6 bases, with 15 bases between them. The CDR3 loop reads CASSLSGARPDTQYF. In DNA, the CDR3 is TGTGCCAGCAGCTTATCAGGGGCGCGGCCCGATACGCAGTATTTT.

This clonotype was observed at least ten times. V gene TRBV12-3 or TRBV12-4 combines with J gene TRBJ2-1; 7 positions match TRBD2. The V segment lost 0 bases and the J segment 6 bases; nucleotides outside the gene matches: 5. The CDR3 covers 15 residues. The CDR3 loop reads CASSLAGGPVNEQFF. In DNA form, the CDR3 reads TGTGCCAGCAGTTTAGCGGGAGGGCCAGTCAATGAGCAGTTCTTC.

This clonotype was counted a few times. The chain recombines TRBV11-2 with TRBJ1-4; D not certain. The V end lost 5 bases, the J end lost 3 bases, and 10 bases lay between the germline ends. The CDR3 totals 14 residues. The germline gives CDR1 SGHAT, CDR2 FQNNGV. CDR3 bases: TGTGCCAGCAGCACCCGGACGTCTAATGAAAAACTGTTTTTT. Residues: CASSTRTSNEKLFF.

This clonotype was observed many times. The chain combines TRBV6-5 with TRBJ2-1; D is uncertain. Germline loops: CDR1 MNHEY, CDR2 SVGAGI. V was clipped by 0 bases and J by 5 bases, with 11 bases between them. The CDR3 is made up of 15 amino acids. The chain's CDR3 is CASSYSASSDNEQFF. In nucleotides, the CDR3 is TGTGCCAGCAGTTACTCGGCGTCTTCCGACAATGAGCAGTTCTTC.

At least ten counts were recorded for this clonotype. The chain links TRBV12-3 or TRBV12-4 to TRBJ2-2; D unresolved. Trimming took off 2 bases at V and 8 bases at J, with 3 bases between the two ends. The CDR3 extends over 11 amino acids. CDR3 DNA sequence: TGTGCCAGCAGTTTACGGGGGGAGCTGTTTTTT. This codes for CASSLRGELFF.

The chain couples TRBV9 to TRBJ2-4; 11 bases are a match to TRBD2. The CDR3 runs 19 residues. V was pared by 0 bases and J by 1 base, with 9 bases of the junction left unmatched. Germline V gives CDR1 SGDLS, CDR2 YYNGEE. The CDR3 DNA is TGTGCCAGCAGCGTAGGGCTAGCGGGAGGTCTGGGGGCCAAAAACATTCAGTACTTC. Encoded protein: CASSVGLAGGLGAKNIQYF.

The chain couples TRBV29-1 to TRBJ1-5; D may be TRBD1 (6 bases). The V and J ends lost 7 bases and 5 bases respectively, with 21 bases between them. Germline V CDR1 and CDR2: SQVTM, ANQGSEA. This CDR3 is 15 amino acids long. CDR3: CSALRDIGFYQPQHF. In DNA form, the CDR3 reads TGCAGCGCACTGCGGGACATCGGGTTTTATCAGCCCCAGCATTTT.

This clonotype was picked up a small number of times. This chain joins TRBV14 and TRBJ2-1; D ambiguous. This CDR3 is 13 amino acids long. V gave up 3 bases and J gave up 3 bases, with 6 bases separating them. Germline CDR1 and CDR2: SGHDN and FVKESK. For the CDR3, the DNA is TGTGCCAGCAGCCATTACATCTACAATGAGCAGTTCTTC. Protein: CASSHYIYNEQFF.

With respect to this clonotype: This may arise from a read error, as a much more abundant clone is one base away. This CDR3 reads CASSFHLGPGSSGVNEQFF. CDR3 coding DNA: TGTGCCAGCAGCTTTCACCTGGGACCCGGGTCTAGCGGAGTTAATGAGCAGTTCTTC. This chain links TRBV7-2 with TRBJ2-1, with 7 bases identical to TRBD2. Germline loops: CDR1 SGHTA, CDR2 FQGNSA. This CDR3 has 19 residues. V trimming: 3 bases; J trimming: 7 bases; junction bases outside the gene matches: 21. The variable domain in full, with the rest retrieved from reference TRBV7-2 and TRBJ2-1, is GAGVSQSPSNKVTEKGKDVELRCDPISGHTALYWYRQSLGQGLEFLIYFQGNSAPDKSGLPSDRFSAERTGGSVSTLTIQRTQQEDSAVYLCASSFHLGPGSSGVNEQFFGPGTRLTVL.

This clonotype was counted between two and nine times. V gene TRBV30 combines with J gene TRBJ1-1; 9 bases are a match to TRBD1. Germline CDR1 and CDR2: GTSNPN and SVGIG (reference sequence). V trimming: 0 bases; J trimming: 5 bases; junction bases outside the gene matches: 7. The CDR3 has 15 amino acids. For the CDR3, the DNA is TGTGCCTGGAGTGTATTGGGACAGGGATGGACTGAAGCTTTCTTT. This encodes CAWSVLGQGWTEAFF.

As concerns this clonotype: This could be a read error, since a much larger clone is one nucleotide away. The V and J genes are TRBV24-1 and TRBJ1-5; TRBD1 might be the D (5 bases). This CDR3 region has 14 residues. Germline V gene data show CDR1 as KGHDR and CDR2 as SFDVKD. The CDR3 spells CAISDLGDNQPQHF. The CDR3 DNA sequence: TGTGCCATCAGTGATTTGGGGGACAATCAGCCCCAGCATTTT.

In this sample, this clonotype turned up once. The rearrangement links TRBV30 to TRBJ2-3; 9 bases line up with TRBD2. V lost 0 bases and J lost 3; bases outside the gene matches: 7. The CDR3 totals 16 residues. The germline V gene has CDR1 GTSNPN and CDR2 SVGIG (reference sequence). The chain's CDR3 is CAWSVGLAGSTDTQYF. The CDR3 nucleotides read TGTGCCTGGAGTGTAGGGCTAGCGGGAAGTACAGATACGCAGTATTTT.

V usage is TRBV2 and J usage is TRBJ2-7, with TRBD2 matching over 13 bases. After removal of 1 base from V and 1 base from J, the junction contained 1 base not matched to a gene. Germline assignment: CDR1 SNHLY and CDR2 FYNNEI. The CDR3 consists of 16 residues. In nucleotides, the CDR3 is TGTGCCAGCAGTGAAGAGGGACTAGCGGGGTCCTACGAGCAGTACTTC. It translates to CASSEEGLAGSYEQYF.

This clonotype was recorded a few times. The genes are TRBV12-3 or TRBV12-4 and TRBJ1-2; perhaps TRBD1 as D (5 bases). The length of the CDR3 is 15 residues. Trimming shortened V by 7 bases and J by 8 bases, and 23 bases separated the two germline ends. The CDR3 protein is CASTQRGLKGRGYTF. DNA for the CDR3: TGTGCCAGCACTCAACGGGGACTCAAGGGACGAGGCTACACCTTC.

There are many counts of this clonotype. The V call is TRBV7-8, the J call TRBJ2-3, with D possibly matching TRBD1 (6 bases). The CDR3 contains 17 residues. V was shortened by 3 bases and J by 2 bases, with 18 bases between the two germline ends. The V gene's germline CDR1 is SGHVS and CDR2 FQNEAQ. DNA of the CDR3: TGTGCCAGCAGCTTCGGACGAGGACAGCGGTACACAGATACGCAGTATTTT. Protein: CASSFGRGQRYTDTQYF.

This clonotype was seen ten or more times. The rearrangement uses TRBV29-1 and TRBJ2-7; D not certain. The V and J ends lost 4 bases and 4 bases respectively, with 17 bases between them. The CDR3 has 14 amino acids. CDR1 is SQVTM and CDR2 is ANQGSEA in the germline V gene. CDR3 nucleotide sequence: TGCAGCGTTGTCGAAGGCAGGCGACCGTACGAGCAGTACTTC. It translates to CSVVEGRRPYEQYF.

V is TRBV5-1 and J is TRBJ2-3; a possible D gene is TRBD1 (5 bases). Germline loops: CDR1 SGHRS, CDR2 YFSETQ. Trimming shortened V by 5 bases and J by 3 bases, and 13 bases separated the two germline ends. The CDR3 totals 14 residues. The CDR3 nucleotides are TGCGCCAGCAGAACGGAACAGGCTACAGATACGCAGTATTTT. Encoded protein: CASRTEQATDTQYF. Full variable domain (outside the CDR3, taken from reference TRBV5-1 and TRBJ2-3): KAGVTQTPRYLIKTRGQQVTLSCSPISGHRSVSWYQQTPGQGLQFLFEYFSETQRNKGNFPGRFSGRQFSNSRSEMNVSTLELGDSALYLCASRTEQATDTQYFGPGTRLTVL.

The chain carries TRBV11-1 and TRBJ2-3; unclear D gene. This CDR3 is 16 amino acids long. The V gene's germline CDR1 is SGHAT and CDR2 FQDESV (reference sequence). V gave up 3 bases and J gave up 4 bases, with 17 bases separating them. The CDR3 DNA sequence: TGTGCCAGCAGCTTCGGCCGTCTAACAGCAGCAGATACGCAGTATTTT. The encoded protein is CASSFGRLTAADTQYF. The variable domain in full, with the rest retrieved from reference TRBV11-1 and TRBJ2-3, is EAEVAQSPRYKITEKSQAVAFWCDPISGHATLYWYRQILGQGPELLVQFQDESVVDDSQLPKDRFSAERLKGVDSTLKIQPAELGDSAMYLCASSFGRLTAADTQYFGPGTRLTVL.

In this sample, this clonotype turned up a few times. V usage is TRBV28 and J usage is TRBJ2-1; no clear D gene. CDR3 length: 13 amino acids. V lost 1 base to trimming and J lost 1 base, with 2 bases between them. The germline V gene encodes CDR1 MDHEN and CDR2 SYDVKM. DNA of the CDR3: TGTGCCAGCAGTTTATTTTCCTACAATGAGCAGTTCTTC. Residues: CASSLFSYNEQFF.

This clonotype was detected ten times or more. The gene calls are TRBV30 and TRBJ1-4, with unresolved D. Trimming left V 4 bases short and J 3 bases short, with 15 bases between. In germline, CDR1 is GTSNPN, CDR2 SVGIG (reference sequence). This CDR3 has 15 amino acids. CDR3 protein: CAWTIKGLANEKLFF. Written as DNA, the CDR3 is TGTGCCTGGACCATAAAGGGCTTGGCTAATGAAAAACTGTTTTTT.

CDR3 coding DNA: TGCAGCGTTGTAAATGTGGCAGAGAATGGCTACACCTTC. Residues: CSVVNVAENGYTF. The chain uses TRBV29-1 and TRBJ1-2; D is undetermined. Germline lookup yields CDR1 SQVTM and CDR2 ANQGSEA. The V and J ends lost 4 bases and 6 bases respectively, with 15 bases between them. The CDR3 has 13 residues.

The CDR3, as DNA: TGTGCCAGCAGCTTGCGCGGGAGGGGAGAGACCCAGTACTTC. This sequence encodes CASSLRGRGETQYF. This chain joins TRBV7-6 and TRBJ2-5; 9 bases fit TRBD2. The CDR3 loop spans 14 amino acids. The ends lost 3 bases at V and 4 bases at J; junction bases unmatched: 3. Germline values: CDR1 SGHVS, CDR2 FNYEAQ.

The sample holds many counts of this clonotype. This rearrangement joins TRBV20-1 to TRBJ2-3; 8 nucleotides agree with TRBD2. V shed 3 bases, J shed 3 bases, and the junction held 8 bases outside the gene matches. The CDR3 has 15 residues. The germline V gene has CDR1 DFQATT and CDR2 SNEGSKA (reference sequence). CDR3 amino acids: CSARSGGPETDTQYF. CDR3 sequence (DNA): TGCAGTGCTAGGTCGGGAGGGCCTGAGACAGATACGCAGTATTTT.

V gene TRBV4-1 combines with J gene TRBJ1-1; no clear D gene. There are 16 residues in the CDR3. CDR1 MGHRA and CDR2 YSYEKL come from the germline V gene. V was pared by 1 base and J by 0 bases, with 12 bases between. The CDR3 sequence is CASSQAGTPLNTEAFF. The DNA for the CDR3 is TGCGCCAGCAGCCAAGCGGGTACCCCCTTGAACACTGAAGCTTTCTTT.

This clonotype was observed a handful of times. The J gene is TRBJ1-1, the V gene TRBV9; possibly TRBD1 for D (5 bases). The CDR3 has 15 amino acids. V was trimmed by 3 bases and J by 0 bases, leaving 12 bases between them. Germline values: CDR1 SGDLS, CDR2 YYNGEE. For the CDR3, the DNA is TGTGCCAGCAGCGGCACCGGGACCATGAACACTGAAGCTTTCTTT. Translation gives CASSGTGTMNTEAFF.

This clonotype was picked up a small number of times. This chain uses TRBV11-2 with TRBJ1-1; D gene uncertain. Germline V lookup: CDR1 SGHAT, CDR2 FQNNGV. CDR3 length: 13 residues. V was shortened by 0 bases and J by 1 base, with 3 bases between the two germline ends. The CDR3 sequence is CASSLERNTEAFF. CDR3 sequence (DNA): TGTGCCAGCAGCTTAGAAAGGAACACTGAAGCTTTCTTT.

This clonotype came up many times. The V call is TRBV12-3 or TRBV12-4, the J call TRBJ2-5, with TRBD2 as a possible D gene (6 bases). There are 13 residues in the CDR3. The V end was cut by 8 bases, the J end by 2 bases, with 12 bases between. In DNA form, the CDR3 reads TGTGCCAGCGGAGGGGCCTCACAAGAGACCCAGTACTTC. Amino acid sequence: CASGGASQETQYF.

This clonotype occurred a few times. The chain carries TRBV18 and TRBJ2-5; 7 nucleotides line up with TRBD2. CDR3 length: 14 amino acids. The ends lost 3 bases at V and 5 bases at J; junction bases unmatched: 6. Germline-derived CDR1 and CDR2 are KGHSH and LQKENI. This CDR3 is CASSPGGSGETQYF. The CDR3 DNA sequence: TGTGCCAGCTCACCTGGCGGGAGCGGTGAGACCCAGTACTTC.

The CDR3, as DNA: TGTGCCAGCAGCCAACAGGAGACAGCGAAGTTCTTC. Amino acids: CASSQQETAKFF. The chain employs TRBV3-1 and TRBJ2-1; TRBD1 might be the D (5 bases). This CDR3 contains 12 residues. The V gene's germline CDR1 is LGHDT and CDR2 YNNKEL (reference sequence). V dropped 2 bases and J dropped 14 bases, with 13 bases sitting between them.

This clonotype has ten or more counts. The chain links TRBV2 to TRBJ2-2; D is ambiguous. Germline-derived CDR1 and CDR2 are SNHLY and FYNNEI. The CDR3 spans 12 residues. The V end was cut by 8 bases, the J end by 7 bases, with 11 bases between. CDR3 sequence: CASLPQFGELFF. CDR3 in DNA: TGTGCCAGCCTCCCCCAGTTCGGGGAGCTGTTTTTT. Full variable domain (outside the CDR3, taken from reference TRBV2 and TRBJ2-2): EPEVTQTPSHQVTQMGQEVILRCVPISNHLYFYWYRQILGQKVEFLVSFYNNEISEKSEIFDDQFSVERPDGSNFTLKIRSTKLEDSAMYFCASLPQFGELFFGEGSRLTVL.

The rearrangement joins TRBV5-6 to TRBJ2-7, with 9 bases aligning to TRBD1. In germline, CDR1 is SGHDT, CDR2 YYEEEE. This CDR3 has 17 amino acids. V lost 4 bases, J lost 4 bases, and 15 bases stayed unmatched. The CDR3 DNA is TGTGCCAGCAGCACCATCGCGGGACAGGGTGCACTTTACGAGCAGTACTTC. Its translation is CASSTIAGQGALYEQYF.

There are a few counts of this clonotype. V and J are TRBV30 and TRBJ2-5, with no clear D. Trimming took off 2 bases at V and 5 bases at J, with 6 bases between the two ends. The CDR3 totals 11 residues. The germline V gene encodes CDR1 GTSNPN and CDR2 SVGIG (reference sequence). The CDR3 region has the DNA TGTGCCTGGAGTTTTGGGGAGACCCAGTACTTC. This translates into CAWSFGETQYF.